The 24 T cell receptor beta chains reported below all come from one sample, sequenced in a study of blood T cells in healthy people across ages. PCR was performed a second time for about 6 to 12 cycles using a sample-barcoded 5' primer and a J-beta primer mix. A single record per CDR3 protein comes from TCRdb applying MiXCR to the 5' RACE reads. This sample has some 1,800,000 distinct CDR3 sequences, with 39% found just once. Sequenced material: blood. The receptor source for this set is a human donor in good health.

The V call is TRBV7-9, the J call TRBJ1-6; D ambiguous. The CDR3 is made up of 15 amino acids. Germline lookup yields CDR1 SEHNR and CDR2 FQNEAQ (reference sequence). Trimming removed 5 bases from V and 10 bases from J, with 18 bases in between. The DNA for the CDR3 is TGTGCCAGCAGCCCCGTGAGGGCCCCAGCCTCACCCCTCCACTTT. Its translation: CASSPVRAPASPLHF.

The chain combines TRBV6-2 or TRBV6-3 with TRBJ2-7; D is perhaps TRBD1 (5 bases). The germline V and J ends were trimmed by 7 bases and 6 bases, with 13 bases remaining between them. The length of the CDR3 is 12 residues. The germline V gene has CDR1 MNHEY and CDR2 SVGEGT. The CDR3: CASNAGHPEQYF. The CDR3 region has the DNA TGTGCCAGCAACGCCGGACATCCCGAGCAGTACTTC.

This clonotype came up a few times. The V and J genes are TRBV20-1 and TRBJ2-3; 8 nucleotides align to TRBD2. With V trimmed by 3 bases and J by 4 bases, 9 bases remained unmatched. The germline V gene has CDR1 DFQATT and CDR2 SNEGSKA (reference sequence). The CDR3 has 15 residues. The DNA for the CDR3 is TGCAGTGCTAGGGGTAGCGGGGTCGGCCCAGATACGCAGTATTTT. Its translation is CSARGSGVGPDTQYF.

The sample holds a few counts of this clonotype. This chain uses TRBV7-2 with TRBJ2-1, with D hard to call. From germline, CDR1 is SGHTA and CDR2 FQGNSA. V lost 2 bases and J 13 bases, leaving 15 bases between the germline ends. The CDR3 contains 13 residues. CDR3 sequence: CASSLFDGVEQFF. The DNA for the CDR3 is TGTGCCAGCAGCTTATTTGACGGAGTTGAACAGTTCTTC.

This rearrangement joins TRBV7-2 to TRBJ2-1; D is unclear. From germline, CDR1 is SGHTA and CDR2 FQGNSA. V lost 2 bases and J 10 bases, leaving 15 bases between the germline ends. This CDR3 has 14 amino acids. The CDR3 reads CASSLQVRLSEQFF. CDR3 nucleotides: TGTGCCAGCAGCTTACAGGTTAGACTCTCCGAGCAGTTCTTC.

This chain links TRBV29-1 with TRBJ1-1, with 10 bases matching TRBD1. With V trimmed by 6 bases and J by 11 bases, 15 bases remained unmatched. This CDR3 contains 14 residues. Germline-derived CDR1 and CDR2 are SQVTM and ANQGSEA. This chain's CDR3 is CSVDEPGQGHGAFF. For the CDR3, the DNA is TGCAGCGTCGATGAACCGGGACAGGGGCATGGGGCTTTCTTT.

The chain links TRBV6-2 or TRBV6-3 to TRBJ1-1, with D unclear. Trimming removed 3 bases at V and 2 bases at J, with 4 bases between. CDR3 length: 12 amino acids. Germline V CDR1 and CDR2: MNHEY, SVGEGT. The CDR3 DNA sequence: TGTGCCAGCAGTTATTTTAACACTGAAGCTTTCTTT. Amino acid sequence: CASSYFNTEAFF.

V and J are TRBV7-9 and TRBJ2-5; D possibly corresponds to TRBD1 (5 bases). V was pared by 6 bases and J by 5 bases, with 13 bases between. Germline V gene sequence: CDR1 SEHNR, CDR2 FQNEAQ (reference sequence). This CDR3 spans 13 amino acids. CDR3 in amino acids: CASSQGHIETQYF. CDR3 nucleotide sequence: TGTGCCAGCAGTCAAGGACATATCGAGACCCAGTACTTC. Combining the CDR3 with reference TRBV7-9 and TRBJ2-5 gives the whole variable domain DTGVSQNPRHKITKRGQNVTFRCDPISEHNRLYWYRQTLGQGPEFLTYFQNEAQLEKSRLLSDRFSAERPKGSFSTLEIQRTEQGDSAMYLCASSQGHIETQYFGPGTRLLVL.

This chain links TRBV7-3 with TRBJ2-7; 10 nucleotides line up with TRBD2. Germline lookup yields CDR1 SGHTA and CDR2 FQGTGA. V gave up 5 bases and J gave up 4 bases; unmatched junction bases: 11. CDR3 length: 16 amino acids. As DNA, the CDR3 is TGTGCCAGCAGCCTAATCGGGACTAGCGTTTGGTACGAGCAGTACTTC. It yields the protein CASSLIGTSVWYEQYF.

The chain is built from TRBV20-1 and TRBJ2-7; no reliable D call. The V gene lost 3 bases and the J gene lost 2 bases, with 8 bases spanning the gap. CDR1 is DFQATT and CDR2 is SNEGSKA in the germline V gene (reference sequence). The CDR3 length is 12 residues. The CDR3 protein is CSARANPYEQYF. CDR3 bases: TGCAGTGCTAGGGCCAACCCCTACGAGCAGTACTTC.

The chain combines TRBV28 with TRBJ1-4, with D tentatively TRBD1 (5 bases). The germline V gene encodes CDR1 MDHEN and CDR2 SYDVKM. The CDR3 length is 15 residues. The V and J ends lost 4 bases and 2 bases respectively, with 11 bases between them. CDR3 DNA: TGTGCCAGCAGTTACGGGACGCCGACTAATGAAAAACTGTTTTTT. It encodes CASSYGTPTNEKLFF.

The chain links TRBV28 to TRBJ2-4; D gene uncertain. Judging by the DNA end, TRBJ2-7 fits better; the J call may be wrong. The V gene's germline CDR1 is MDHEN and CDR2 SYDVKM. CDR3 length equals 13 residues. The DNA of the CDR3 is TGTGCCAGCAGTAAAAGAAGCCACTACGAGCAGTACTTC. It yields the protein CASSKRSHYEQYF.

To note about this clonotype: This may stem from a read error, because a much larger clone lies one nucleotide away. In DNA, the CDR3 is TGTGCCAGCAATAGACAGGGTAGCTCCTACAATGAGCAGTTCTTC. Amino acid sequence: CASNRQGSSYNEQFF. This chain links TRBV12-3 or TRBV12-4 with TRBJ2-1; 7 bases fit TRBD1. This CDR3 is built from 15 residues. V shed 7 bases, J shed 0 bases, and the junction held 6 bases outside the gene matches.

The chain combines TRBV6-6 with TRBJ2-1; D might be TRBD1 (6 bases). The CDR3 sequence is 14 residues long. Germline-derived CDR1 and CDR2 are MNHNY and SVGAGI (reference sequence). V dropped 7 bases and J dropped 4 bases, with 14 bases sitting between them. The DNA for the CDR3 is TGTGCCAGCATGGATAATAGGGGGTACAATGAGCAGTTCTTC. Encoded protein: CASMDNRGYNEQFF.

The CDR3, as DNA: TGTGCCAGCAGTCATCGGACAGATCAAGAGACCCAGTACTTC. This translates into CASSHRTDQETQYF. The chain employs TRBV7-2 and TRBJ2-5; possibly TRBD1 for D (6 bases). Germline CDR1 SGHTA, CDR2 FQGNSA. V was clipped by 6 bases and J by 2 bases, with 13 bases between them. The CDR3 runs 14 residues.

This clonotype was counted a few times. The V call is TRBV10-3, the J call TRBJ2-3, with D maybe TRBD1 (6 bases). Germline loops: CDR1 ENHRY, CDR2 SYGVKD. The CDR3 covers 13 residues. Trimming cost V 7 bases and J 2 bases, with 10 bases left between them. In DNA, the CDR3 is TGTGCCATCACTGGGGGCTTCACAGATACGCAGTATTTT. This encodes CAITGGFTDTQYF.

This clonotype has just a few counts. The chain employs TRBV5-1 and TRBJ2-3; 7 nucleotides agree with TRBD2. The V segment lost 4 bases and the J segment 5 bases; nucleotides outside the gene matches: 10. The CDR3 is made up of 15 amino acids. Germline V lookup: CDR1 SGHRS, CDR2 YFSETQ. CDR3: CASSVLTSDEDTQYF. The CDR3 coding sequence is TGCGCCAGCAGCGTCCTAACTAGCGACGAAGATACGCAGTATTTT.

This chain links TRBV9 with TRBJ2-1, with 8 bases matching TRBD2. The CDR3 runs 16 residues. The germline V gene has CDR1 SGDLS and CDR2 YYNGEE. V lost 2 bases to trimming and J lost 5 bases; unmatched junction nucleotides: 9. This CDR3 reads CASSVLSGALDNEQFF. CDR3 nucleotides: TGTGCCAGCAGCGTCCTTAGCGGGGCCTTGGACAATGAGCAGTTCTTC.

V gene TRBV4-2 combines with J gene TRBJ2-5, with TRBD1 matching 10 bases. The end of the DNA aligns better with TRBJ2-7, so the J call may be wrong. CDR1 is LGHNA, CDR2 YNFKEQ, per germline. The CDR3 extends over 14 amino acids. CDR3 DNA sequence: TGTGCCAGCAGCTGGACAGGGGGTAAAAACGAGCAGTACTTC. This gives the protein CASSWTGGKNEQYF.

This clonotype showed up many times. This chain joins TRBV7-2 and TRBJ2-1; D is unresolved. The germline gives CDR1 SGHTA, CDR2 FQGNSA. Trimming took off 0 bases at V and 4 bases at J, with 4 bases between the two ends. The CDR3 is 13 amino acids. CDR3 in DNA: TGTGCCAGCAGCTTAGCCATTTACAATGAGCAGTTCTTC. Encoded protein: CASSLAIYNEQFF.

This clonotype was observed at least ten times. The CDR3 DNA sequence: TGCAGTGCTAGACTCGCGGGGAGCACAGATACGCAGTATTTT. Encoded protein: CSARLAGSTDTQYF. The chain carries TRBV20-1 and TRBJ2-3, with D possibly matching TRBD2 (6 bases). The CDR3 covers 14 residues. Trimming pared 2 bases from V and 0 bases from J, leaving 9 bases between. The V gene's germline CDR1 is DFQATT and CDR2 SNEGSKA (reference sequence).

J is TRBJ2-1 and V is TRBV7-9; D is possibly TRBD1 (6 bases). Germline CDR1 is SEHNR and CDR2 is FQNEAQ (reference sequence). The CDR3 runs to 13 residues. V was clipped by 1 base and J by 9 bases, with 10 bases between them. The CDR3 bases are TGTGCCAGCAGCTTAGGACAGGACATTGAGCAGTTCTTC. Translation gives CASSLGQDIEQFF.

This sequence joins TRBV6-2 or TRBV6-3 and TRBJ2-7, with 7 bases matching TRBD2. CDR3 length: 14 residues. The germline V gene encodes CDR1 MNHEY and CDR2 SVGEGT. The junction had 12 bases not matched to a gene; V was cut back by 7 bases and J by 6 bases. The CDR3 reads CASTLRTPGGEQYF. In nucleotides, the CDR3 is TGTGCCAGCACTCTCCGAACACCGGGAGGCGAGCAGTACTTC.

The chain is built from TRBV7-9 and TRBJ1-1, with D possibly matching TRBD1 (6 bases). CDR1 and CDR2 (germline): SEHNR, FQNEAQ (reference sequence). This CDR3 has 16 residues. Trimming took off 4 bases at V and 1 base at J, with 16 bases between the two ends. The CDR3 spells CASSSVHGQRNTEAFF. The CDR3 nucleotides are TGTGCCAGCAGCTCTGTACACGGACAGAGGAACACTGAAGCTTTCTTT.